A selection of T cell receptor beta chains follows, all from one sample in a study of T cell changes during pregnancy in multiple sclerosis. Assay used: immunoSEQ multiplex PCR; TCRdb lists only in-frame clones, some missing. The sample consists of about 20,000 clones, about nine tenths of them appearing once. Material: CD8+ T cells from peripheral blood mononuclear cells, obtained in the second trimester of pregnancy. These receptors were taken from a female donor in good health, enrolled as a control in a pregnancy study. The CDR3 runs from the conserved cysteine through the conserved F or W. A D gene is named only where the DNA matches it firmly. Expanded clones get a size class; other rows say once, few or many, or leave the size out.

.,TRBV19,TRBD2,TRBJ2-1,TGTGCCAGTAGTTTAAGCGGGAGACTCTTCTACAATGAGCAGTTCTTC,CASSLSGRLFYNEQFF
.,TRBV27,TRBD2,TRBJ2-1,TGTGCCAGCAGTTTCGGACTAGCGGGAGGGCCTGGTGAGCAGTTCTTC,CASSFGLAGGPGEQFF
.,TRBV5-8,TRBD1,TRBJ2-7,TGTGCCAGCAGCCCTGACAGGGCCATTTCCTACGAGCAGTACTTC,CASSPDRAISYEQYF
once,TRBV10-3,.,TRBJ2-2,TGTGCCATCAGTGAGTCCGAACACGACACCGGGGAGCTGTTTTTT,CAISESEHDTGELFF
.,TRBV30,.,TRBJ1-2,TGTGCCGTGGGAGGGGCCTACTATGGCTACACCTTC,CAVGGAYYGYTF
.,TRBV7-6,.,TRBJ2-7,TGTGCCAGCAGCTCCCTGGAGGGCCCCTCCTACGAGCAGTACTTC,CASSSLEGPSYEQYF
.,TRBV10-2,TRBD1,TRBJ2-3,TGCGCCAGCAGACAGGGGGCAGGAGATACGCAGTATTTT,CASRQGAGDTQYF
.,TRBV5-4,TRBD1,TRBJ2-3,TGTGCCAGCACCACCGGGACAGGGTATGGAGGGGATGGCACAGATACGCAGTATTTT,CASTTGTGYGGDGTDTQYF
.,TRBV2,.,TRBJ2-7,TGTGCCAGCAGTGAGGGGTTGGGGGGATTCTACGAGCAGTACTTC,CASSEGLGGFYEQYF
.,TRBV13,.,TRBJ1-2,TGTGCCAGCAGCTTAGTCAGGGCCAGGAATGGCTACACCTTC,CASSLVRARNGYTF
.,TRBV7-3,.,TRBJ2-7,TGTGCCAGCAGCCCCACTGGCCCAGGCTACGAGCAGTACTTC,CASSPTGPGYEQYF
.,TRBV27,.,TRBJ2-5,TGTGCCAGCAGCCTGCGGGGGCCTAGGGGTAACAACAAAGAGACCCAGTACTTC,CASSLRGPRGNNKETQYF
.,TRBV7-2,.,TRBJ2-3,TGTGCCAGCAGCTTACGGGGGGCCGCTAGCACAGATACGCAGTATTTT,CASSLRGAASTDTQYF
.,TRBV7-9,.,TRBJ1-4,TGTGCCAGCAGCCCCCGGGAGCCAGCAACTAATGAAAAACTGTTTTTT,CASSPREPATNEKLFF
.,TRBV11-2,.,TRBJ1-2,TGTGCCAGCAGCTTAGTCGACAGAACCACTAACTATGGCTACACCTTC,CASSLVDRTTNYGYTF